These T cell receptor beta chains were read from a single sample in a study of identical twins. TCRdb passed the 5' RACE reads through MiXCR, listing each CDR3 protein once. The sample consists of 350,000 to 400,000 distinct CDR3 sequences, roughly 10% of them appearing once. Input material: naive T cells sorted from blood. The receptors derive from a woman aged 50 to 60 in good health. Each CDR3 is given with its conserved first and last residue. Each record gives: V gene, clone size, J gene, CDR3 protein. Rows may omit the clone size; those that give it use once, few, many or a size class.

v_gene: TRBV29-1; abundance: NA; j_gene: TRBJ1-2; CDR3aa: CSVESGTANYGYTF
v_gene: TRBV9; abundance: many; j_gene: TRBJ2-3; CDR3aa: CASTLSGTSTDTQYF
v_gene: TRBV12-3/TRBV12-4; abundance: many; j_gene: TRBJ1-1; CDR3aa: CASSLFTGTGDTEAFF
v_gene: TRBV27; abundance: few; j_gene: TRBJ2-4; CDR3aa: CATSLNPGGIQYF
v_gene: TRBV11-2; abundance: many; j_gene: TRBJ2-3; CDR3aa: CATQDGLAPDTQYF
v_gene: TRBV12-3/TRBV12-4; abundance: few; j_gene: TRBJ2-7; CDR3aa: CASSLSSGASYEQYF
v_gene: TRBV7-2; abundance: few; j_gene: TRBJ2-3; CDR3aa: CASSATGTSGTKGDTQYF
v_gene: TRBV9; abundance: many; j_gene: TRBJ2-7; CDR3aa: CASSVGNGPYEQYF
v_gene: TRBV12-3/TRBV12-4; abundance: many; j_gene: TRBJ2-3; CDR3aa: CASSPSHLAPGLRPDTQYF
v_gene: TRBV9; abundance: many; j_gene: TRBJ2-3; CDR3aa: CASSVEGWGQGAGDTQYF